This T cell receptor (beta chain) was sequenced during a study of cytomegalovirus exposure and HLA in healthy donors. In regard to this clone: The antigen remains unidentified.

Study results and caveats: What a later analysis showed was that several of the most significant clusters appeared linked to common viral pathogens.

60 Vbeta and 13 Jbeta primers were used in PCR. This table comes from immunoSEQ multiplex PCR, and its TCRdb copy is limited to in-frame clones, with some not included. Altogether roughly 180,000 clones are present, 75% to 85% being singletons, with the ten largest covering approximately 1.2%. As for the donors, each was a healthy bone marrow donor. Germline V lookup: CDR1 LNHNV, CDR2 YYDKDF (reference sequence). The CDR3 is made up of 15 amino acids. The J segment lost 7 bases and the V segment lost 0 bases, leaving 8 bases of the junction unmatched. The receptor's source is a girl under 10 years old in good health and CMV-seropositive. The chain links TRBV15 to TRBJ1-1; 7 bases line up with TRBD1. The sample was PBMCs. The CDR3 loop is CATSRDQVNRGEAFF. CDR3 bases: TGTGCCACCAGCAGAGATCAAGTCAACAGGGGTGAAGCTTTCTTT.